This T cell receptor (beta chain) was retrieved from a study of T cell responses to AZD1222 COVID-19 vaccine. Method: immunoSEQ multiplex PCR; TCRdb's copy keeps in-frame clones and lacks some. The data hold some 200,000 clones, with about 92% observed a single time. This clone has just one count. The V and J ends lost 8 bases and 1 base, in that order; junction bases with no gene match: 15. The CDR3 has 17 residues. CDR1 is PRHDT and CDR2 is FYEKMQ in the germline V gene (reference sequence). The source was peripheral blood, collected on day 0 of AZD1222 vaccination. This chain links TRBV13 with TRBJ1-1; 8 bases agree with TRBD1. This receptor was identified in an adult in good health. The CDR3 is CASVQVVRGHKNTEAFF. DNA of the CDR3: TGTGCCAGCGTTCAGGTCGTCAGGGGGCATAAGAACACTGAAGCTTTCTTT.